This passage covers 3 T cell receptor beta chains from one sample sequenced in a study of shared clonotypes between healthy human individuals. TCRdb's copy holds only in-frame clones and misses some; the assay was immunoSEQ multiplex PCR. The sample yields over a million clones, 75% to 85% seen once. The sample consisted of memory CD4+ T cells from PBMCs. The subset denotes: CD45RA-negative fraction. The receptor source for this set is a man between 18 and 29 years old in good health. Some clones in this sample may be carry-over from other donors' samples.

This clone was recorded only once. The rearrangement joins TRBV30 to TRBJ2-1, with no clear D. Trimming left V 2 bases short and J 8 bases short, with 16 bases between. Germline assignment: CDR1 GTSNPN and CDR2 SVGIG (reference sequence). This CDR3 contains 14 residues. Here the CDR3 reads CAWSTRATSDEQFF. The DNA of the CDR3 is TGTGCCTGGAGTACCCGCGCCACCTCGGATGAGCAGTTCTTC.

Concerning this clone itself: A far larger clone is only one base removed, so a read error is likely. The chain is built from TRBV30 and TRBJ2-7; D remains unclear. The CDR3 loop spans 11 amino acids. The germline V gene encodes CDR1 GTSNPN and CDR2 SVGIG (reference sequence). The CDR3 spells CARSTYDEQYF. In DNA form, the CDR3 reads TGTGCCCGGAGTACCTACGACGAGCAGTACTTC. The variable domain in full, with the rest retrieved from reference TRBV30 and TRBJ2-7, is SQTIHQWPATLVQPVGSPLSLECTVEGTSNPNLYWYRQAAGRGLQLLFYSVGIGQISSEVPQNLSASRPQDRQFILSSKKLLLSDSGFYLCARSTYDEQYFGPGTRLTVT.

The chain recombines TRBV10-3 with TRBJ1-1; 7 bases match TRBD1. The CDR3 spans 14 residues. Looked up from germline, CDR1 is ENHRY and CDR2 is SYGVKD. V lost 10 bases, J lost 1 base, and 9 bases stayed unmatched. The DNA of the CDR3 is TGTGCCACCAACGTGGGACAGCAGAACACTGAAGCTTTCTTT. Its protein product is CATNVGQQNTEAFF.